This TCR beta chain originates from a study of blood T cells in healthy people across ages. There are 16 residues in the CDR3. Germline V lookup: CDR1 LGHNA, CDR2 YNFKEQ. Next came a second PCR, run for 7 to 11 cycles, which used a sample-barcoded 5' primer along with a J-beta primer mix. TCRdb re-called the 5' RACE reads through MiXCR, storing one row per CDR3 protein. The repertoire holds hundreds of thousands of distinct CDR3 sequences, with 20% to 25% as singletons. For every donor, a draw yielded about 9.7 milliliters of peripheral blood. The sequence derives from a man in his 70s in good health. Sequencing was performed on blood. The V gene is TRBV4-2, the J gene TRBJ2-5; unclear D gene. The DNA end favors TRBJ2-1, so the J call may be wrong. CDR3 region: CASSQEVDPRSNEQFF. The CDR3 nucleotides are TGTGCCAGCAGCCAAGAGGTGGACCCCCGGTCCAATGAGCAGTTCTTC.